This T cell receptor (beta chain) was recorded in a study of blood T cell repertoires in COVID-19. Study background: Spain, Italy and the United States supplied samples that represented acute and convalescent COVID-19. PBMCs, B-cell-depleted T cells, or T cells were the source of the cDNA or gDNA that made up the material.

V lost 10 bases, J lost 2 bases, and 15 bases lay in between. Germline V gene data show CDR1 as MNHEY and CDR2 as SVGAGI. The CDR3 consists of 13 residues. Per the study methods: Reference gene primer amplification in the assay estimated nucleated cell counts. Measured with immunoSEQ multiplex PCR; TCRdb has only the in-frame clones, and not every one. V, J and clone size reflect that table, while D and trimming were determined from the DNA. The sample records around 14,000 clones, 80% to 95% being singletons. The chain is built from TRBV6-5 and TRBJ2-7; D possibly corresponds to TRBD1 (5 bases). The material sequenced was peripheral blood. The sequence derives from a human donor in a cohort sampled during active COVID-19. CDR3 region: CAIAPQAPYEQYF. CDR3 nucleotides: TGTGCCATAGCACCACAGGCTCCCTACGAGCAGTACTTC.